The 5 T cell receptor beta chains given below trace back to one sample, sequenced in a study of OX40 agonist ivuxolimab in advanced cancers. Libraries were prepared by immunoSEQ multiplex PCR; TCRdb keeps only in-frame clonotypes and omits some of them. Found here are about 28,000 clones, approximately 84% of them singletons; the top ten hold over 25%. Sequenced material: CD4+ or CD8+ T cells sorted from blood, taken in a trial of the OX40 agonist ivuxolimab. The source of these receptors is an adult with an advanced solid tumor such as melanoma, head and neck, liver or kidney cancer.

In DNA, the CDR3 is TGTGCCAGCAGCTTTTTGAACACCGGGGAGCTGTTTTTT. It specifies CASSFLNTGELFF. This chain joins TRBV7-3 and TRBJ2-2; no clear D. Between the trimmed V and J ends, which lost 3 bases and 1 base, there was a span of 3 bases. In germline, CDR1 is SGHTA, CDR2 FQGTGA. There are 13 residues in the CDR3.

The gene calls are TRBV11-2 and TRBJ1-1, with TRBD1 matching 7 bases. V gave up 5 bases and J gave up 7 bases; unmatched junction bases: 4. Germline assignment: CDR1 SGHAT and CDR2 FQNNGV. The CDR3 covers 12 residues. CDR3 nucleotide sequence: TGTGCCAGCAGCCACCAGGGGGGTGAAGCTTTCTTT. The encoded protein is CASSHQGGEAFF.

The chain has TRBV27 and TRBJ1-4; D remains ambiguous. CDR3 length equals 13 residues. CDR1 is MNHEY, CDR2 SMNVEV, per germline (reference sequence). Trimming took 3 bases from V and 4 from J, leaving 6 bases between them. The CDR3 nucleotides read TGTGCCAGCAGTTTGCTGGGTAATGAAAAACTGTTTTTT. This translates into CASSLLGNEKLFF.

This clone was detected a few times. The chain combines TRBV2 with TRBJ2-3, with D perhaps matching TRBD2 (6 bases). This CDR3 is 14 amino acids long. CDR1 is SNHLY and CDR2 is FYNNEI in the germline V gene. Trimming shortened V by 2 bases and J by 4 bases, and 10 bases separated the two germline ends. In DNA, the CDR3 is TGTGCCAGCAGTGAACGGGGCGGGGCAGATACGCAGTATTTT. Protein sequence: CASSERGGADTQYF.

CDR3 region: CASSHAQNSNQPQHF. CDR3 DNA: TGCGCCAGCAGCCATGCCCAGAATAGCAATCAGCCCCAGCATTTT. V usage is TRBV4-1 and J usage is TRBJ1-5; unclear D gene. The V end lost 3 bases, the J end lost 0 bases, and 9 bases lay between the germline ends. CDR3 length equals 15 residues. CDR1 and CDR2 (germline): MGHRA, YSYEKL.